The rows below give T cell receptor beta chains drawn from one sample of a study of blood T cells in healthy people across ages. TCRdb re-called the 5' RACE reads through MiXCR, storing one row per CDR3 protein. The sample consists of roughly 800,000 distinct CDR3 sequences, about 62% of them appearing once. The material sequenced was blood. These receptor sequences come from a man younger than 45 in good health. The CDR3 runs from the conserved cysteine through the conserved F or W. A D gene is named only where the DNA matches it firmly. Clone size, where shown, is once, few, many, or a class for clones that have expanded.

DNA,CDR3,J,D,size,V
TGTGCCAGCAGTTTGGGACTAGCGGTCGGGGAGCTGTTTTTT,CASSLGLAVGELFF,TRBJ2-2,TRBD2,-,TRBV27
TGCAGCGTTGTATTAACAGGGAAGGGGGAAAAACTGTTTTTT,CSVVLTGKGEKLFF,TRBJ1-4,-,-,TRBV29-1
TGCGCCAGCAGCCAAATGGGTCGGGGGGCCACTAACAATGAGCAGTTCTTC,CASSQMGRGATNNEQFF,TRBJ2-1,-,-,TRBV4-1
TGTGCCAGCAGCTCCGGGACCGGGCGATACGAGCAGTACTTC,CASSSGTGRYEQYF,TRBJ2-7,-,-,TRBV7-8
TGTGCCAGCAGTGTACGGCAGGAGACCAATGAGCAGTTCTTC,CASSVRQETNEQFF,TRBJ2-1,-,-,TRBV2
TGTGCCAGCAGCCAAGATGGGAGAAGCTCCTACGAGCAGTACTTC,CASSQDGRSSYEQYF,TRBJ2-7,-,-,TRBV3-1
TGCAGTGCTAGCTATGACTCCACAGATACGCAGTATTTT,CSASYDSTDTQYF,TRBJ2-3,-,few,TRBV20-1
TGTGCCAGCAGCTTACGAGTCCAGGCGGGACGTAATTCACCCCTCCACTTT,CASSLRVQAGRNSPLHF,TRBJ1-6,-,few,TRBV7-2
TGTGCCAGCAGTTACAGCTACGGACTAGCCTACGAGCAGTACTTC,CASSYSYGLAYEQYF,TRBJ2-7,TRBD2,-,TRBV6-5
TGTGCCAGCAGCAGAACCGGGACTTTCTCCTACGAGCAGTACTTC,CASSRTGTFSYEQYF,TRBJ2-7,-,-,TRBV5-5
TGTGCCAGCAGCGCCCTAGAGACCCAGTACTTC,CASSALETQYF,TRBJ2-5,-,few,TRBV7-9
TGTGCCAGCAACGCCGGACGGACTGCCTACAATGAGCAGTTCTTC,CASNAGRTAYNEQFF,TRBJ2-1,-,-,TRBV9
TGTGCCAGCAGTTTATCCCAGGGGCCCTCCTACGAGCAGTACTTC,CASSLSQGPSYEQYF,TRBJ2-7,-,-,TRBV12-3/TRBV12-4
TGTGCCAGCAGAGGGGGGACTTCCGACCACTATGGCTACACCTTC,CASRGGTSDHYGYTF,TRBJ1-2,-,-,TRBV9
-,CASSKWNVGTGITEAFF,TRBJ1-1,-,-,TRBV21-1
TGTGCCAGCAGTTCCCGGACAGGCTCTGGGGCCAACGTCCTGACTTTC,CASSSRTGSGANVLTF,TRBJ2-6,TRBD1,few,TRBV6-5